This T cell receptor (beta chain) was sequenced during a study of human T cells and chemical hapten exposure. Study-level results: Sensitizing with DPC caused no change in TCRs above 1 in 1000 frequency.

Unseparated into fractions, whole blood served as the source from which total RNA was extracted. In the authors' methods: Sample TCR totals centred on a median of roughly 96,000, ranging about 20,000 to 750,000. TCRdb re-analysed the 5' RACE reads in MiXCR, keeping a single row per CDR3 protein. The authors' filters were not applied to this entry. The table shows 110,000 to 150,000 distinct CDR3 sequences, with roughly 4% occurring only once. This clonotype showed up many times. Its specificity is unknown. V dropped 6 bases and J dropped 5 bases, with 16 bases sitting between them. This CDR3 comprises 14 residues. The germline V gene has CDR1 MNHEY and CDR2 SVGAGI.

The source of this sequence is a female donor in good health. The rearrangement links TRBV6-5 to TRBJ2-5; the D is unclear. CDR3 nucleotide sequence: TGTGCCAGCAGCCCCCCCGGATATTGGGAGACCCAGTACTTC. This gives the protein CASSPPGYWETQYF.